Below, 4 T cell receptor beta chains from the same sample are listed, as sequenced in a study of T cell clonality in common variable immunodeficiency. Study-wide results and limits: Reportedly, TCR beta sequences from common variable immunodeficiency showed fewer deletions and N-nucleotide insertions.

Sequenced by immunoSEQ multiplex PCR; TCRdb stores in-frame clones only, minus some. The specimen gives around 30,000 clones without singletons; the ten biggest hold around 3.1%. Their target antigens are unknown. Input material: peripheral blood mononuclear cells. These TCRs come from a human donor with common variable immunodeficiency.

Ten or more counts support this clone. Read sequence stops 3 residues before the CDR3 end, and the germline J gene provides the missing end. The chain joins TRBV28 to TRBJ1-1; D ambiguous. V was trimmed by 7 bases and J by 4 bases, leaving 16 bases between them. The CDR3 has 14 residues. Per the germline V gene, CDR1 is MDHEN and CDR2 is SYDVKM. This CDR3 reads CASKVSGWATEAFF. Incomplete CDR3 DNA: TGTGCCAGCAAAGTGAGTGGGTGGGCCACTGAA.

Sample share makes this clone medium-sized. Read coverage stops 3 residues before the CDR3 terminus; the germline J gene supplies the remainder. This sequence joins TRBV19 and TRBJ1-5; 8 bases map to TRBD1. The CDR3 has 16 amino acids. J was trimmed by 0 bases and V by 6 bases; bases with no gene match: 7. Germline V gene sequence: CDR1 LNHDA, CDR2 SQIVND (reference sequence). The CDR3 spells CASSRQGRDSNQPQHF. Incomplete CDR3 DNA: TGTGCCAGTAGCCGACAGGGGAGGGATAGCAATCAGCCC.

A few counts support this clone. The part of the CDR3 DNA that was read is TGTGCCAGCTCAACGACCAGGGACTATGGC. It translates to CASSTTRDYG. The full CDR3 sequence reads CASSTTRDYGYTF. This chain uses TRBV18 with TRBJ1-2, with D possibly being TRBD1 (5 bases). With the read ending 3 residues before the CDR3 end, the germline J gene is used to fill in that end. Germline assignment: CDR1 KGHSH and CDR2 LQKENI. This CDR3 has 13 amino acids. Trimming pared 5 bases from V and 3 bases from J, leaving 10 bases between.

About this clone: The read falls 3 residues short of the CDR3 end, and the missing part is taken from the germline J gene. The rearrangement links TRBV5-1 to TRBJ2-3; 8 nucleotides line up with TRBD2. Germline trimming cut 0 bases from V and 0 bases from J; bases unmatched to any gene: 9. This CDR3 spans 18 amino acids. Germline V CDR1 and CDR2: SGHRS, YFSETQ. The chain's CDR3 is CASSLAVTSGYSTDTQYF. CDR3 bases read: TGCGCCAGCAGCTTGGCGGTCACTAGCGGCTATAGCACAGATACG. Looking up the rest from reference TRBV5-1 and TRBJ2-3 gives the full variable domain: KAGVTQTPRYLIKTRGQQVTLSCSPISGHRSVSWYQQTPGQGLQFLFEYFSETQRNKGNFPGRFSGRQFSNSRSEMNVSTLELGDSALYLCASSLAVTSGYSTDTQYFGPGTRLTVL.